This T cell receptor (beta chain) was captured in a study of OX40 agonist ivuxolimab in advanced cancers. The study, taken as a whole, reports: Among T cells, CD8+ cells averaged more expanded clones than CD4+ cells. It was not determined which antigens were specifically recognized by the peripheral T cells that had undergone clonal expansion.

The V gene's germline CDR1 is LGHNA and CDR2 YNFKEQ. The CDR3 has 17 amino acids. V gave up 2 bases and J gave up 4 bases; unmatched junction bases: 11. A remark on this clone: Its specificity is not known.

Sequencing used immunoSEQ multiplex PCR; TCRdb keeps in-frame clones, though not all of them. The repertoire consists of approximately 69,000 clones, with 80% to 85% occurring once and the leading ten covering approximately 7.2%. The sample was CD4+ or CD8+ T cells sorted from blood, taken in a trial of the OX40 agonist ivuxolimab. The chain couples TRBV4-2 to TRBJ2-1; TRBD2 matches 7 bases. This clonotype originated in an adult with an advanced solid tumor such as melanoma, head and neck, liver or kidney cancer. The CDR3 region has the DNA TGTGCCAGCAGCCAACAACCTCTGGCGGGGGAATACAATGAGCAGTTCTTC. Protein: CASSQQPLAGEYNEQFF.